The T cell receptor beta chain under discussion was sequenced for a study of T cells in localized non-small cell lung cancer. V lost 6 bases, J lost 9 bases, and 12 bases lay in between. CDR1 and CDR2 (germline): SNHLY, FYNNEI. The length of the CDR3 is 12 residues. The protocol was immunoSEQ multiplex PCR, while the TCRdb copy is restricted to in-frame clones and leaves out a portion. This table holds more than 100,000 clones, around 92% found once. The V gene is TRBV2, the J gene TRBJ2-1; D uncertain. The clonotype comes from a female donor of 60 years or more with stage I lung adenocarcinoma. The starting material was peripheral blood, obtained before any cancer treatment. CDR3 sequence reads: CASRPVNGEQFF. CDR3 bases: TGTGCCAGCAGGCCCGTCAACGGTGAGCAGTTCTTC.